Given below is one T cell receptor (beta chain) in context. Antigen specificity is unknown. This specimen belongs to a study of radiation and T cells in renal cell carcinoma. Germline loops: CDR1 SGHAT, CDR2 FQDESV (reference sequence). V lost 5 bases, J lost 7 bases, and 9 bases stayed unmatched. The CDR3 loop spans 14 amino acids. Sequencing was performed with immunoSEQ multiplex PCR; in TCRdb, only in-frame clones are kept and a portion is missing. Here the sample spans tens of thousands of clones, roughly 80% being singletons. Time point meaning: blood 4 weeks post-SBRT, at nephrectomy. Treatment noted: 15 Gy SBRT to primary tumor, nephrectomy 4 weeks later. Nephrectomy followed 15 Gy stereotactic body radiation by 4 weeks. Overall study findings and caveats: Without pretreatment biopsies, baseline tumor clonotype presence was undetermined. Top tumor clonotypes rose in blood 2 weeks post-radiation, then contracted.

The TCR comes from a man aged 45-65 years with renal cell carcinoma. Sequencing used blood, obtained from a patient whose treatment included radiotherapy and nephrectomy. V is TRBV11-1 and J is TRBJ1-1; 8 bases map to TRBD1. CDR3 DNA sequence: TGTGCCAGCAGCCCTGGGGACAGGCCTCATGAAGCTTTCTTT. It translates to CASSPGDRPHEAFF.